This TCR beta chain was documented in a study of radiation and T cells in renal cell carcinoma. Across the whole study: Nephrectomy followed 15 Gy stereotactic body radiation by 4 weeks. Findings of the study overall: Pretreatment tumor biopsies were lacking, so baseline clonotypes are unknown. In blood, top tumor clones expanded by 2 weeks, shrinking by 4.

Here immunoSEQ multiplex PCR was the method, and the copy in TCRdb shows in-frame clones only, minus some. In the table there are 120,000 or so clones, 70% to 90% of which are singletons. In the case of this clone: Its specificity is unknown.

Time point meaning: blood 2 weeks post-SBRT. Treatment specified: 15 Gy SBRT to primary tumor, nephrectomy 4 weeks later. This renal cell carcinoma was of the clear cell type. The CDR3 runs to 15 residues. Germline V gives CDR1 SQVTM, CDR2 ANQGSEA. Trimming shortened V by 5 bases and J by 2 bases, and 16 bases separated the two germline ends. This clonotype was sampled from a woman aged 70-85 years with renal cell carcinoma. Source: blood, taken from a patient whose treatment included radiotherapy and nephrectomy. This sequence joins TRBV29-1 and TRBJ1-3; D is possibly TRBD1 (5 bases). The CDR3 bases are TGCAGCGTTCCTTGGGGGGGGGTTACTGGAAACACCATATATTTT. As protein: CSVPWGGVTGNTIYF.